These 20 T cell receptor beta chains came from one sample sequenced in a study of spatial heterogeneity in lung cancer. TCRdb called the 5' RACE reads again in MiXCR, with one record for every CDR3 protein. The sample carries some 110,000 distinct CDR3 sequences, 12% recorded once. Time point in this sample: blood at routine non-recurrence follow-up after resection. The input material, whole RNA from tumor, nontumor lung or frozen PBMC, was sequenced unsorted. Specimen: PBMCs, collected at follow-up. Receptor source: a male donor with early-stage non-small cell lung cancer.

V gene TRBV27 combines with J gene TRBJ1-6; perhaps TRBD1 as D (5 bases). Per germline, CDR1 MNHEY and CDR2 SMNVEV (reference sequence). Trimming stripped 4 bases from V and 9 bases from J, with 16 bases between. The CDR3 sequence is 15 residues long. CDR3 DNA: TGTGCCAGCAGTTACATCGCGGGGGACTTTTCACCCCTCCACTTT. This translates into CASSYIAGDFSPLHF.

This clonotype was picked up a small number of times. CDR3 in amino acids: CASSLDREQPQHF. The CDR3 coding sequence is TGTGCCAGCAGTTTAGACAGGGAACAGCCCCAGCATTTT. The V call is TRBV2, the J call TRBJ1-5, with 7 bases lining up with TRBD1. Germline CDR1 and CDR2: SNHLY and FYNNEI. This CDR3 contains 13 residues. Trimming took 5 bases from V and 7 from J; bases not matched to a gene: 5.

This clonotype was counted only a few times. The V and J genes are TRBV3-1 and TRBJ1-2; no reliable D call. CDR1 LGHDT and CDR2 YNNKEL come from the germline V gene (reference sequence). The CDR3 sequence is 13 residues long. V gave up 1 base and J gave up 3 bases, with 6 bases separating them. CDR3 residues: CASSQAADYGYTF. Written as DNA, the CDR3 is TGTGCCAGCAGCCAAGCGGCAGACTATGGCTACACCTTC.

The chain recombines TRBV20-1 with TRBJ2-7; 10 bases fit TRBD2. Germline assignment: CDR1 DFQATT and CDR2 SNEGSKA (reference sequence). The CDR3 length is 13 residues. V shed 3 bases and J 3 bases; nucleotides not matched to a gene: 2. In DNA, the CDR3 is TGCAGTGCTAGTGGACTAGCGGTCTACGAGCAGTACTTC. Residues: CSASGLAVYEQYF.

The DNA for the CDR3 is TGTGCCACCAGCACTGAACAGGCTTATAGCAATCAGCCCCAGCATTTT. Translating gives CATSTEQAYSNQPQHF. V and J are TRBV15 and TRBJ1-5, with a tentative D call TRBD1 (5 bases). There are 16 residues in the CDR3. Germline V lookup: CDR1 LNHNV, CDR2 YYDKDF (reference sequence). Deletions cut 4 bases from V and 0 bases from J, with 13 bases between.

This clonotype was counted ten times or more. The chain recombines TRBV30 with TRBJ1-4; no clear D gene. CDR3 length: 14 residues. V was shortened by 0 bases and J by 0 bases, with 5 bases between the two germline ends. Germline V gene lookup returns CDR1 GTSNPN and CDR2 SVGIG (reference sequence). The CDR3 DNA reads as TGTGCCTGGAGTGTCTCTTCAACTAATGAAAAACTGTTTTTT. Translating gives CAWSVSSTNEKLFF.

The CDR3 DNA reads TGTGCCAGCAGCGTAGGGCAGGAGTATGGCTACACCTTC. Its translation is CASSVGQEYGYTF. The rearrangement links TRBV9 to TRBJ1-2, with no clear D. The V gene's germline CDR1 is SGDLS and CDR2 YYNGEE. Trimming left V 0 bases short and J 5 bases short, with 8 bases between. The CDR3 sequence is 13 residues long.

This clonotype came up many times. This rearrangement joins TRBV20-1 to TRBJ1-1; D is unclear. The CDR3 loop spans 12 amino acids. Trimming shortened V by 5 bases and J by 4 bases, and 11 bases separated the two germline ends. CDR1 and CDR2 from the germline V gene are DFQATT and SNEGSKA (reference sequence). CDR3 coding DNA: TGCAGTGCTGAGGCTGGAAGCACTGAAGCTTTCTTT. Its protein product is CSAEAGSTEAFF.

V is TRBV12-3 or TRBV12-4 and J is TRBJ1-2; 8 positions agree with TRBD1. CDR3 size: 14 residues. J was trimmed by 4 bases and V by 7 bases; bases with no gene match: 8. CDR3 residues: CASMDREGFYGYTF. The CDR3 nucleotides are TGTGCCAGCATGGACAGGGAGGGCTTCTATGGCTACACCTTC.

This clonotype occurred many times. The J gene is TRBJ2-5, the V gene TRBV5-1, with D perhaps TRBD2 (6 bases). V shed 1 base and J shed 3 bases, with 13 bases lying between them. This CDR3 has 15 residues. Germline values: CDR1 SGHRS, CDR2 YFSETQ. CDR3 nucleotide sequence: TGCGCCAGCAGCTTGTGGCGGGACCGAGAAGAGACCCAGTACTTC. This translates into CASSLWRDREETQYF.

This clonotype occurred many times. V and J are TRBV2 and TRBJ1-5; TRBD1 aligns across 7 bases. V gave up 8 bases and J gave up 2 bases; unmatched junction bases: 6. From germline, CDR1 is SNHLY and CDR2 FYNNEI. The length of the CDR3 is 14 residues. In DNA, the CDR3 is TGTGCCAGCGCCAACAGGGGCGGCAATCAGCCCCAGCATTTT. Amino acids: CASANRGGNQPQHF.

The gene calls are TRBV29-1 and TRBJ2-3, with 11 bases aligning to TRBD1. Germline V CDR1 and CDR2: SQVTM, ANQGSEA. V dropped 4 bases and J dropped 6; count of bases not matched to a gene: 6. The CDR3 is 14 amino acids. The chain's CDR3 is CSVGGQGAGDTQYF. The CDR3 DNA sequence: TGCAGCGTTGGAGGACAGGGGGCAGGCGATACGCAGTATTTT.

In this sample, this clonotype turned up a few times. The chain joins TRBV28 to TRBJ2-5, with no clear D. In germline, CDR1 is MDHEN, CDR2 SYDVKM. The CDR3 covers 13 residues. V was trimmed by 7 bases and J by 0 bases, leaving 9 bases between them. The CDR3 spells CASIGANQETQYF. The CDR3 bases are TGTGCCAGCATTGGCGCAAACCAAGAGACCCAGTACTTC.

The V gene is TRBV18, the J gene TRBJ1-2; D is undetermined. Germline V CDR1 and CDR2: KGHSH, LQKENI. The V and J ends lost 0 bases and 8 bases respectively, with 7 bases between them. The CDR3 is 12 residues long. Written as DNA, the CDR3 is TGTGCCAGCTCACCACCTCAAGGAGGCTACACCTTC. Amino acid sequence: CASSPPQGGYTF.

This clonotype was detected many times. This rearrangement joins TRBV3-1 to TRBJ2-1; D may match TRBD1 or TRBD2 (6 bases each). Trimming pared 2 bases from V and 6 bases from J, leaving 17 bases between. Germline V CDR1 and CDR2: LGHDT, YNNKEL (reference sequence). The CDR3 extends over 16 amino acids. Written as DNA, the CDR3 is TGTGCCAGCAGCCAACATCGAGGGGGGCCGGTCAATGAGCAGTTCTTC. It codes for CASSQHRGGPVNEQFF.

This clonotype was seen a few times. The genes are TRBV20-1 and TRBJ1-1, with no clear D. CDR1 and CDR2 from the germline V gene are DFQATT and SNEGSKA (reference sequence). Trimming left V 6 bases short and J 0 bases short, with 5 bases between. This CDR3 region has 11 residues. CDR3 residues: CSAQMNTEAFF. For the CDR3, the DNA is TGCAGTGCCCAGATGAACACTGAAGCTTTCTTT.

This clonotype occurred a few times. The V and J genes are TRBV28 and TRBJ2-2, with 8 bases that match TRBD1. After removal of 6 bases from V and 0 bases from J, the junction contained 6 bases not matched to a gene. From germline, CDR1 is MDHEN and CDR2 SYDVKM. This CDR3 spans 16 amino acids. CDR3 residues: CASRKGTGANTGELFF. CDR3 sequence (DNA): TGTGCCAGCAGAAAAGGGACAGGCGCGAACACCGGGGAGCTGTTTTTT.

The chain employs TRBV24-1 and TRBJ2-3; D remains unclear. Trimming took 1 base from V and 3 from J, leaving 7 bases between them. Germline CDR1 KGHDR, CDR2 SFDVKD. This CDR3 has 14 amino acids. The CDR3 nucleotides are TGTGCCACCAGTGATTTTGCTTATACAGATACGCAGTATTTT. Its translation is CATSDFAYTDTQYF.

This clonotype was detected a few times. The chain's CDR3 is CAWSEVDTQYF. DNA of the CDR3: TGTGCCTGGAGTGAAGTAGATACGCAGTATTTT. The gene calls are TRBV30 and TRBJ2-3; no definite D call. This CDR3 spans 11 amino acids. CDR1 is GTSNPN and CDR2 is SVGIG in the germline V gene (reference sequence). The V and J ends lost 1 base and 5 bases respectively, with 4 bases between them.

In its sample, this clonotype was seen many times. The CDR3 region is CASSAQNEGTNEKLFF. The CDR3 bases are TGTGCCAGCAGCGCCCAAAATGAGGGAACTAATGAAAAACTGTTTTTT. The chain recombines TRBV5-4 with TRBJ1-4; D uncertain. Trimming cost V 4 bases and J 1 base, with 14 bases left between them. Germline assignment: CDR1 SGHNT and CDR2 YYREEE (reference sequence). This CDR3 has 16 amino acids.